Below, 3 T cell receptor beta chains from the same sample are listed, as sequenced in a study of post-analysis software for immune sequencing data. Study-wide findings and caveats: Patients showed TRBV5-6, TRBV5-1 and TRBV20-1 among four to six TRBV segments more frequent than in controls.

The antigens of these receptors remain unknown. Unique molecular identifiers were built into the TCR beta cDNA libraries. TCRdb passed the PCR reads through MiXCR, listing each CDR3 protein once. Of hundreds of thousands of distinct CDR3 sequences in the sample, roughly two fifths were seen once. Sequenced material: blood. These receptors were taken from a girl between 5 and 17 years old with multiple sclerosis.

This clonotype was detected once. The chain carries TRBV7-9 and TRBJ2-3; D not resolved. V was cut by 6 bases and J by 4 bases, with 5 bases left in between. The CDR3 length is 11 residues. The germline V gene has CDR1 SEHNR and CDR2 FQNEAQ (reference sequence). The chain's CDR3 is CASRRADTQYF. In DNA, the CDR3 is TGTGCCAGCAGACGGGCAGATACGCAGTATTTT.

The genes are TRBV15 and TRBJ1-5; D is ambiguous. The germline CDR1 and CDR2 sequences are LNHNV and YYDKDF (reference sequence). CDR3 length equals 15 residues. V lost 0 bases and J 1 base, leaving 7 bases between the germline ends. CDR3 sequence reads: CATSRDPQSNQPQHF. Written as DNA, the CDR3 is TGTGCCACCAGCAGAGATCCACAGAGCAATCAGCCCCAGCATTTT.

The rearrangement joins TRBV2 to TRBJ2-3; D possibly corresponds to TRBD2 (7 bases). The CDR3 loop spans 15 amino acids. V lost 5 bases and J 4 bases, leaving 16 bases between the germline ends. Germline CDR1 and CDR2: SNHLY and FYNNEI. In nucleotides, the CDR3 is TGTGCCAGCAGTCGGGGGCGGGAGAGGCCAGATACGCAGTATTTT. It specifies CASSRGRERPDTQYF. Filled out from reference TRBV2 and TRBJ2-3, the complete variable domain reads EPEVTQTPSHQVTQMGQEVILRCVPISNHLYFYWYRQILGQKVEFLVSFYNNEISEKSEIFDDQFSVERPDGSNFTLKIRSTKLEDSAMYFCASSRGRERPDTQYFGPGTRLTVL.